The entry below gives a single TCR beta chain sequence along with its context. What it binds is not known. Together with a sample-barcoded 5' primer, a J-beta primer mix was included in a second PCR lasting roughly 6 to 12 cycles. The yield of each sample was at least 2.5 million CDR3-containing paired-end reads. TCRdb independently ran MiXCR on the 5' RACE reads; one entry per CDR3 protein. The repertoire holds 730,000 or so distinct CDR3 sequences, with 35% to 50% as singletons. J was trimmed by 2 bases and V by 1 base; bases with no gene match: 2. Per germline, CDR1 LGHNA and CDR2 YNFKEQ. The CDR3 totals 15 residues. This sample is part of a study of blood T cells in healthy people across ages. Study overall: With template switching, about one barcoded beta molecule was captured per two T cells. The study, taken as a whole, reports: Observed TCR beta diversity per million T cells went down as age went up. This fall followed a roughly linear course with age.

The individuals who served as donors were healthy Caucasians living in Russia, aged roughly 6 to 90. Material for sequencing was blood. The source of this sequence is an elderly man in good health. The chain links TRBV4-2 to TRBJ1-2; 9 bases map to TRBD1. The CDR3 DNA reads TGTGCCAGCAGCCAAGGTGGGACAGGGAACTATGGCTACACCTTC. Translated: CASSQGGTGNYGYTF.